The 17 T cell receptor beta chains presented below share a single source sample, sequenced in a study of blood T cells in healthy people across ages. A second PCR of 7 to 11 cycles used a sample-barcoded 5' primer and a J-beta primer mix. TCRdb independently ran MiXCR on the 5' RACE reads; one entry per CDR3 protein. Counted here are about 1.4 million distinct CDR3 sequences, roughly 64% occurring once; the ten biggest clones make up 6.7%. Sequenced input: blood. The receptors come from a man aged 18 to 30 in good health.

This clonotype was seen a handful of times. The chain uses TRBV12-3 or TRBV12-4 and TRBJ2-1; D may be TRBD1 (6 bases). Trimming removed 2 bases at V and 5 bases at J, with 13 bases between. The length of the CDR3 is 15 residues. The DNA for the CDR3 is TGTGCCAGCAGTTTATCACGTCGGGACAACAATGAGCAGTTCTTC. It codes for CASSLSRRDNNEQFF.

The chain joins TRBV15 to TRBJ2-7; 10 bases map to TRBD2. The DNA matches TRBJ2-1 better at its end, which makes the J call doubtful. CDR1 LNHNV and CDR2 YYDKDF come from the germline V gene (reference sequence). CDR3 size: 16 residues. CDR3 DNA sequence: TGTGCCACCAGCAGAGATCTAGCGGGAGCTGGCTACGAGCAGTTCTTC. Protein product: CATSRDLAGAGYEQFF.

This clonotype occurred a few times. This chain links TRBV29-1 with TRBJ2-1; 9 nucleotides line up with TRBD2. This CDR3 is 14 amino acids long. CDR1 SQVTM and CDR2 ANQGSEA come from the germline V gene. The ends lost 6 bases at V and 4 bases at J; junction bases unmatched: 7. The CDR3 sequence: CSVLGLALYNEQFF. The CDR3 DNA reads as TGCAGCGTCCTGGGACTAGCCCTATACAATGAGCAGTTCTTC.

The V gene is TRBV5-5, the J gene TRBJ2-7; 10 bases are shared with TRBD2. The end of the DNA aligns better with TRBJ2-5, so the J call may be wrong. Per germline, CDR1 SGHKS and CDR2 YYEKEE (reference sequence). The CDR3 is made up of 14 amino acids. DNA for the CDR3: TGTGCCAGCAGTGTCGGGACTAGCGAAGGGACCCAGTACTTC. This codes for CASSVGTSEGTQYF.

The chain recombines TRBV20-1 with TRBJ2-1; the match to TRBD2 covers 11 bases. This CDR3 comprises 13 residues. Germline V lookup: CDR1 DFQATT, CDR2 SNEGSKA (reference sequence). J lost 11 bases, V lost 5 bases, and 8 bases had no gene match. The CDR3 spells CSAVGTSGDKQFF. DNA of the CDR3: TGCAGTGCTGTGGGGACTAGCGGAGATAAGCAGTTCTTC.

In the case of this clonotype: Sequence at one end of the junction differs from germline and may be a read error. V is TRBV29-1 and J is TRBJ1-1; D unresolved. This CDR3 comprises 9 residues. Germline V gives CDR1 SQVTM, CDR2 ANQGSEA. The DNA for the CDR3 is TGCAGCGTGAACGCTGAAGCTTTCTTT. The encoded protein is CSVNAEAFF.

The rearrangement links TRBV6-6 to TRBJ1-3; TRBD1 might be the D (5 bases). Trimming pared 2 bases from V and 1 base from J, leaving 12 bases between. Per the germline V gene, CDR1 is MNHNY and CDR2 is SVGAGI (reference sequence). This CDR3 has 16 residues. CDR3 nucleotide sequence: TGTGCCAGCAGTTACGGGGGAAGTGGGTCTGGAAACACCATATATTTT. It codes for CASSYGGSGSGNTIYF.

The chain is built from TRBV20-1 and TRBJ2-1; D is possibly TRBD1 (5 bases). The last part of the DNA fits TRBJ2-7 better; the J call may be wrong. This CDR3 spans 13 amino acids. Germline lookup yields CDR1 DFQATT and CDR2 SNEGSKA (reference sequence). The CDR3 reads CSAKKQGPYEQYF. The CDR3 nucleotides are TGCAGTGCTAAAAAGCAGGGCCCCTACGAGCAGTACTTC.

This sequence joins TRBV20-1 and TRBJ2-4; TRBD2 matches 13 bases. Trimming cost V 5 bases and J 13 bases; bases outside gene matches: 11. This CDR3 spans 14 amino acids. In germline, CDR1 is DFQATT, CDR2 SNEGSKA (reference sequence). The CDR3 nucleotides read TGCAGTGCTCCCCGACTAGCGGGAGGCCGGGAGCAGTACTTC. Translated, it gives CSAPRLAGGREQYF.

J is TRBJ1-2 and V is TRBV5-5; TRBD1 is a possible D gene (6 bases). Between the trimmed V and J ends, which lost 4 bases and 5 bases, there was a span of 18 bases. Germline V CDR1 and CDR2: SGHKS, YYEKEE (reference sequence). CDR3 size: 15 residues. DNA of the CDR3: TGTGCCAGCAGCCCGGGGAGGGGGGAATGGTATGGCTACACCTTC. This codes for CASSPGRGEWYGYTF.

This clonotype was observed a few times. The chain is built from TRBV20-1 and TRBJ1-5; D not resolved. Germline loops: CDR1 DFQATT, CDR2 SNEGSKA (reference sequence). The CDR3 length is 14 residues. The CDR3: CSTLDNYSNQPQHF. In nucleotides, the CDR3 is TGCAGCACTCTCGACAATTATAGCAATCAGCCCCAGCATTTT.

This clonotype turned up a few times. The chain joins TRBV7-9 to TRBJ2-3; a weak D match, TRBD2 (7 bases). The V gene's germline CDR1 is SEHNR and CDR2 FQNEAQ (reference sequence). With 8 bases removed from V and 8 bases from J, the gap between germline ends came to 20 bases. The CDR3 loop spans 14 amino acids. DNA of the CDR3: TGTGCCAGCCAAAATCGGGGGGAAGGGGGTACGCAGTATTTT. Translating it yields CASQNRGEGGTQYF.

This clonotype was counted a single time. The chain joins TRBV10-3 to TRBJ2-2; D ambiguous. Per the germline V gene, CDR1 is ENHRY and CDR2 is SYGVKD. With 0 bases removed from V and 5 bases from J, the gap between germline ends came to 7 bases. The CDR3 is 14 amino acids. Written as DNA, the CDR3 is TGTGCCATCAGTGAGTCGGGCAGAACCGGGGAGCTGTTTTTT. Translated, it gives CAISESGRTGELFF.

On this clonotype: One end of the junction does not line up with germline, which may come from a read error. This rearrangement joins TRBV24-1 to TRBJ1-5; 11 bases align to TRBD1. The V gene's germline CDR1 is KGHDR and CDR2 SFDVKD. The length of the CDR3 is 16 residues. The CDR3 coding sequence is TGTGCCACCAGTGATCCGGGACAGGGGGGCAATCAACCCCAGCATTTT. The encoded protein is CATSDPGQGGNQPQHF.

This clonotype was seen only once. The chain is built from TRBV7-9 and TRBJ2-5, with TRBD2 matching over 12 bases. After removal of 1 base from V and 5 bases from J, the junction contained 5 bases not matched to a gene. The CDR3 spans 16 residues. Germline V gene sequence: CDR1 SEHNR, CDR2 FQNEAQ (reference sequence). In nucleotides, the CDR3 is TGTGCCAGCAGCTTAGTCGAGACTAGCGGGAGCGAGACCCAGTACTTC. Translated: CASSLVETSGSETQYF.

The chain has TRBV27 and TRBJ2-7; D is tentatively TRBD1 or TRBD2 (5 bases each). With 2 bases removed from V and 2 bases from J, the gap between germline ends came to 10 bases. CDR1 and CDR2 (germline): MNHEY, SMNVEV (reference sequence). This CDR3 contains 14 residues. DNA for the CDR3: TGTGCCAGCAGTTTACAGGGAGAAGCCTACGAGCAGTACTTC. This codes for CASSLQGEAYEQYF.

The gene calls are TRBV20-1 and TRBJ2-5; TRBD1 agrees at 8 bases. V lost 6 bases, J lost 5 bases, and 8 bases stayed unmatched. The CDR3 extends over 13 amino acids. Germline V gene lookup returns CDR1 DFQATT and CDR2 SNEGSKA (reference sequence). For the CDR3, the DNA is TGCAGTGCAGGACGAACAGGGGGGGAGACCCAGTACTTC. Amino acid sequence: CSAGRTGGETQYF.